Listed here is a single TCR beta chain. Its specificity is unknown. The sample is drawn from a study of cytomegalovirus exposure and HLA in healthy donors. Points from the study as a whole: Most TCR sequences were rare, but some public TCRs occurred in many donors. According to a subsequent analysis, TCR clusters identified in the first cohort showed a tendency to co-occur across the approximately 120 validation repertoires. A few chains tied to CMV proved CMV antigen-specific in vitro.

The V gene end was trimmed by 3 bases and the J gene end by 5 bases; junction bases not matched to a gene: 14. Germline CDR1 and CDR2: LNHNV and YYDKDF (reference sequence). This CDR3 region has 18 residues. Using immunoSEQ multiplex PCR, the repertoire was profiled, and TCRdb retains in-frame clones only, with some absent. Here the sample spans fewer than 150,000 clones, around 84% being singletons. The sequencing input was PBMCs. This TCR was sampled from a young man in good health and CMV-seropositive. The chain has TRBV15 and TRBJ1-1; 11 positions agree with TRBD1. The CDR3 spells CATSSSTGQGVSGTEAFF. The CDR3 DNA reads as TGTGCCACCAGCAGCTCCACGGGACAGGGGGTTTCAGGGACTGAAGCTTTCTTT.